A selection of T cell receptor beta chains follows, all from one sample in a study of blood T cells in healthy people across ages. TCRdb ran MiXCR on the 5' RACE reads and lists one entry per CDR3 protein. The data show around 1.5 million distinct CDR3 sequences, with about 35% seen just once and around 10% held by the top ten. The sample taken for sequencing was blood. The receptors originated from a young woman in good health. The conserved cysteine and the conserved F or W are not part of the CDR3 here. Expanded clones get a size class; other rows say once, few or many, or leave the size out.

V	size	CDR3
TRBV2	many	ASSGHLNYGYT
TRBV5-1	.	ASSLGSGTMTDTQY
TRBV3-1	.	ASSQAPPPYEQY
TRBV4-1	.	ASSQEGTLGSGNTIY
TRBV6-1	few	ASGQGWTEKLF
TRBV5-5	few	ASSLRVRRNTDTQY
TRBV27	.	ASSWTQGRNSPLH
TRBV20-1	.	SAREGLWTTEAF
TRBV3-1	few	ASSPTPPTDTQY
TRBV18	.	ASSPTGYNQPQH
TRBV28	.	ASSRTGAAGANVLT
TRBV10-2	.	ASTSTRGSGTGELF
TRBV11-2	few	ASSFRDRGSGYEQY
TRBV4-1	.	ASSQVGRQNGYT
TRBV20-1	.	SARVRSGRAGGTDTQY
TRBV27	.	ASREHSAGDSTYNEQF
TRBV12-3/TRBV12-4	.	ASRFQNSNQPQH
TRBV5-1	many	ASSRGQGASYEQY
TRBV5-1	.	ASSLTTQGARAEAF
TRBV19	.	ASSMREPTYEQY
TRBV30	few	AWSVQGQEYYNEQF
TRBV29-1	.	SVERTPTGELF
TRBV20-1	.	SASKATIQETQY
TRBV27	.	ASSYTTGYEQY
TRBV6-2/TRBV6-3	.	ASSYSGTSGGRDKQY
TRBV6-6	few	ASGYSLGRDTQY
TRBV29-1	few	SGGLGQNYGYT
TRBV6-1	.	ASSDRSRSNTQY